This record concerns one TCR beta chain sequence. Its antigen is not identified. This sample was taken from a study of T cells expressing NK-cell markers. TCR beta cDNA was made by 5'RACE template switching with UMIs. TCRdb re-called the 5' RACE reads and gives one entry per CDR3 protein, without DNA. Its listing shows about 180,000 distinct CDR3 sequences. Broader study findings: Also leading the CD3+CD56-NKG2C+ fraction in a few donors were these clonotypes. Uncertainty persisted over the HCMV specificity of expanded NKG2C+ T cell clones. Over 5 donors had dominant NKG2C+ clonotypes that comprised about 1.0-7.0% of their CD8+ T cells.

This CDR3 comprises 14 residues. Germline lookup yields CDR1 MNHEY and CDR2 SMNVEV (reference sequence). The sequencing input was blood T cells: a sorted CD56 or NKG2C T cell subset, CD4+ or CD8+ T cells, or bulk PBMC T cells (not recorded which). This chain uses TRBV27 with TRBJ2-7. The clonotype originates from a man aged 18-75 years in good health. This CDR3 is CASSFHLGSNEQYF.